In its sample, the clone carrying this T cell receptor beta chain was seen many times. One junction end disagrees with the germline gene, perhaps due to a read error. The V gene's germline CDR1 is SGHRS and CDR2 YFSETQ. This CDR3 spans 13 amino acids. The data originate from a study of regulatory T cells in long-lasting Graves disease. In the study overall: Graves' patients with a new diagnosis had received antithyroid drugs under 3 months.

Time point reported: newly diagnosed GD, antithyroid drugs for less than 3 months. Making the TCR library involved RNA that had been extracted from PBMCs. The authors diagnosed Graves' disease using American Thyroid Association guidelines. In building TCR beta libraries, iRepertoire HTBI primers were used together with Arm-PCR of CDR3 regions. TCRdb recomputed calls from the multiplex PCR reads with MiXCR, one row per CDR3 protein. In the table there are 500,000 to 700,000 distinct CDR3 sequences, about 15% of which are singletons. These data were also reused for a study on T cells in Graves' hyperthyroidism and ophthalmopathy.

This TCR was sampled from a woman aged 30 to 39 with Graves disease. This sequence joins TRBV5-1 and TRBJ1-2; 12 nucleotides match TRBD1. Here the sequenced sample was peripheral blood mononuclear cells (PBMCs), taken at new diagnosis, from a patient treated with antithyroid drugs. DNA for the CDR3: TGCGCCAGCAGCCCGCAACCCGGGACAGGGGGCACTTTC. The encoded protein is CASSPQPGTGGTF.